The 16 T cell receptor beta chains below come from one sample, sequenced in a study of T cells after yellow fever vaccination. TCRdb fed the 5' RACE reads into MiXCR, producing one record per CDR3 protein. Of more than 250,000 distinct CDR3 sequences listed, around 7% are singletons. Specimen: PBMCs, collected about 41 days after the first yellow fever vaccination. The source of these receptors is a man between 18 and 35 years old who received the YFV17D yellow fever vaccine.

This clonotype came up many times. The J gene is TRBJ2-3, the V gene TRBV28; 10 positions match TRBD2. Germline CDR1 MDHEN, CDR2 SYDVKM. CDR3 length: 16 residues. The V and J ends lost 5 bases and 2 bases, in that order; junction bases with no gene match: 7. This CDR3 is CASSPSGGGITDTQYF. The CDR3 bases are TGTGCCAGCAGTCCCAGCGGGGGGGGGATCACAGATACGCAGTATTTT.

This clonotype was seen a few times. The chain carries TRBV9 and TRBJ1-2; 9 nucleotides match TRBD1. Germline CDR1 and CDR2: SGDLS and YYNGEE. The CDR3 extends over 13 amino acids. J lost 7 bases, V lost 4 bases, and 5 bases had no gene match. Here the CDR3 reads CASSTWTGVGYTF. CDR3 nucleotides: TGTGCCAGCAGCACATGGACAGGGGTTGGCTACACCTTC.

V and J are TRBV27 and TRBJ2-1; TRBD1 is a possible D gene (5 bases). Germline CDR1 and CDR2: MNHEY and SMNVEV (reference sequence). The length of the CDR3 is 13 residues. Trimming shortened V by 2 bases and J by 10 bases, and 12 bases separated the two germline ends. The CDR3, as DNA: TGTGCCAGCAGTTTACAAAGACAGTTGGAGCAGTTCTTC. Translated, it gives CASSLQRQLEQFF.

This chain joins TRBV4-3 and TRBJ2-7; TRBD2 agrees at 7 bases. V was pared by 7 bases and J by 2 bases, with 11 bases of the junction left unmatched. The CDR3 spans 15 residues. The germline V gene has CDR1 LGHNA and CDR2 YSLEER. DNA of the CDR3: TGCGCCAGCACCCCAGAGGCAGGGACTACCTACGAGCAGTACTTC. It is translated as CASTPEAGTTYEQYF.

This clonotype was observed a few times. The gene calls are TRBV30 and TRBJ2-3; tentatively, D is TRBD2 (5 bases). This CDR3 comprises 15 residues. Trimming cost V 1 base and J 5 bases, with 16 bases left between them. Germline V gives CDR1 GTSNPN, CDR2 SVGIG (reference sequence). The CDR3 bases are TGTGCCTGGAGTGCCCTTAGCGTCTCTGGAGATACGCAGTATTTT. This gives the protein CAWSALSVSGDTQYF.

This clonotype turned up a few times. The chain links TRBV5-4 to TRBJ1-5; possible D gene TRBD1, 5 bases. This CDR3 region has 13 residues. Germline CDR1 SGHNT, CDR2 YYREEE (reference sequence). V was clipped by 5 bases and J by 5 bases, with 11 bases between them. Here the CDR3 DNA reads TGTGCCAGCAGTATGATGGGGGATCAGCCCCAGCATTTT. It specifies CASSMMGDQPQHF. Together with reference TRBV5-4 and TRBJ1-5, the CDR3 gives the full variable domain: ETGVTQSPTHLIKTRGQQVTLRCSSQSGHNTVSWYQQALGQGPQFIFQYYREEENGRGNFPPRFSGLQFPNYSSELNVNALELDDSALYLCASSMMGDQPQHFGDGTRLSIL.

Many counts were recorded for this clonotype. This chain connects TRBV5-1 to TRBJ1-3; D gene unclear. Germline V CDR1 and CDR2: SGHRS, YFSETQ. Trimming removed 2 bases from V and 0 bases from J, with 24 bases in between. This CDR3 has 20 residues. CDR3 protein: CASSLRPGPTGGSSGNTIYF. The CDR3 DNA follows: TGCGCCAGCAGCTTACGACCCGGACCGACTGGCGGTTCCTCTGGAAACACCATATATTTT. The full variable domain, rest sourced from reference TRBV5-1 and TRBJ1-3, is KAGVTQTPRYLIKTRGQQVTLSCSPISGHRSVSWYQQTPGQGLQFLFEYFSETQRNKGNFPGRFSGRQFSNSRSEMNVSTLELGDSALYLCASSLRPGPTGGSSGNTIYFGEGSWLTVV.

This chain uses TRBV2 with TRBJ2-7; 10 bases match TRBD1. The V gene end was trimmed by 7 bases and the J gene end by 4 bases; junction bases not matched to a gene: 7. This CDR3 contains 14 residues. From germline, CDR1 is SNHLY and CDR2 FYNNEI. This CDR3 reads CASTQTGQGYEQYV. Here the CDR3 DNA reads TGTGCCAGCACCCAAACGGGACAGGGGTACGAGCAGTACGTC.

This clonotype was seen repeatedly, ten times or more. The V gene is TRBV6-2 or TRBV6-3, the J gene TRBJ2-3; maybe TRBD1 (6 bases). The CDR3 contains 15 residues. V lost 2 bases to trimming and J lost 9 bases, with 18 bases between them. Germline values: CDR1 MNHEY, CDR2 SVGEGT. Written as DNA, the CDR3 is TGTGCCAGCAGTTACGAAGGGGGAACCCCAGGGACGCAGTATTTT. The encoded protein is CASSYEGGTPGTQYF.

In its sample, this clonotype was seen many times. The chain employs TRBV7-9 and TRBJ1-2; tentative D call: TRBD1 (5 bases). V was pared by 2 bases and J by 8 bases, with 6 bases between. This CDR3 has 11 residues. CDR1 SEHNR and CDR2 FQNEAQ come from the germline V gene (reference sequence). CDR3 residues: CASSLRGGYTF. The CDR3 region has the DNA TGTGCCAGCAGCTTACGGGGCGGCTACACCTTC.

This clonotype was seen at least ten times. The rearrangement links TRBV5-1 to TRBJ2-4; 15 bases are a match to TRBD2. Germline values: CDR1 SGHRS, CDR2 YFSETQ. V gave up 4 bases and J gave up 0 bases; unmatched junction bases: 2. CDR3 length: 17 residues. The CDR3 DNA follows: TGCGCCAGCAGCGTGGGACTAGCGGGGGGAGCCAAAAACATTCAGTACTTC. This translates into CASSVGLAGGAKNIQYF.

The genes are TRBV6-5 and TRBJ2-3; D possibly corresponds to TRBD2 (5 bases). The CDR3 totals 14 residues. Germline loops: CDR1 MNHEY, CDR2 SVGAGI. The V end was cut by 8 bases, the J end by 2 bases, with 14 bases between. The CDR3 protein is CASGWTLITDTQYF. The DNA of the CDR3 is TGTGCCAGCGGTTGGACTCTAATCACAGATACGCAGTATTTT.

The chain carries TRBV25-1 and TRBJ2-7, with TRBD1 as a possible D gene (6 bases). The CDR3 extends over 12 amino acids. Germline CDR1 MGHDK, CDR2 SYGVNS. V lost 0 bases and J 7 bases, leaving 7 bases between the germline ends. The DNA of the CDR3 is TGTGCCAGCAGTGAATATAGGGGGGAGCAGTACGTC. This translates into CASSEYRGEQYV.

The rearrangement joins TRBV20-1 to TRBJ1-1; no firm D call. Germline V CDR1 and CDR2: DFQATT, SNEGSKA (reference sequence). The CDR3 contains 13 residues. V shed 6 bases and J shed 3 bases, with 14 bases lying between them. In nucleotides, the CDR3 is TGCAGTGCCCCCGCTTACCTCGACACTGAAGCTTTCTTT. Protein: CSAPAYLDTEAFF.

This clonotype was seen only a few times. The chain carries TRBV4-2 and TRBJ2-3; TRBD2 matches at 8 bases. Germline assignment: CDR1 LGHNA and CDR2 YNFKEQ. CDR3 length: 17 amino acids. Unmatched junction bases numbered 13, after V lost 1 base and J lost 7 bases. The CDR3 DNA is TGTGCCAGCAGCCAAGGTTTTGGCGGGGGGTACGGGTATACGCAGTATTTT. This encodes CASSQGFGGGYGYTQYF.

This clonotype was seen only a few times. This sequence joins TRBV21-1 and TRBJ1-6; the DNA was not compared with TRBD1, the D call given in the table. TRBV21-1 is a listed pseudogene. The CDR3 length is 17 residues. CDR3 region: CASSKGGQGAKNSPLHF. The CDR3 DNA reads as TGTGCCAGCAGCAAAGGGGGGCAGGGGGCGAAAAATTCACCCCTCCACTTT.